One and the same sample provided the 31 T cell receptor beta chains below, sequenced in a study of T cell repertoires in cytomegalovirus infection. TCRdb re-analysed the reads in MiXCR, keeping a single row per CDR3 protein. The sample consists of about 52,000 distinct CDR3 sequences, roughly a fifth of them appearing once. For these TCRs, the target antigens are not known. The sequencing used CD8+ T cells from cultured PBMCs, collected from culture after CMV antigen stimulation. All receptors come from a human donor in good health (CMV status not recorded). Some clones in this sample may be carry-over from other donors' samples.

The gene calls are TRBV4-3 and TRBJ1-1; no clear D. Germline V gene data show CDR1 as LGHNA and CDR2 as YSLEER. The CDR3 is 15 amino acids. V lost 5 bases to trimming and J lost 0 bases, with 13 bases between them. CDR3 nucleotides: TGCGCCAGCAGCAATCTAAATCAGCTGAACACTGAAGCTTTCTTT. Residues: CASSNLNQLNTEAFF.

The chain couples TRBV4-3 to TRBJ2-5; 11 nucleotides match TRBD1. CDR3 length: 16 amino acids. The V and J ends lost 2 bases and 5 bases, in that order; junction bases with no gene match: 7. Germline loops: CDR1 LGHNA, CDR2 YSLEER. CDR3 DNA sequence: TGCGCCAGCAGCCAATTGGACAGGGGGCTGAGGGAGACCCAGTACTTC. This encodes CASSQLDRGLRETQYF.

A remark on this clonotype: One junction end does not reproduce the germline sequence, and a read error may be involved. CDR3 coding DNA: TGTGCCAGCAGCCAAGATTTACCCATACTAGCCTTC. This sequence encodes CASSQDLPILAF. This sequence joins TRBV14 and TRBJ1-2; no clear D. CDR1 SGHDN and CDR2 FVKESK come from the germline V gene. The CDR3 sequence is 12 residues long.

This chain joins TRBV5-1 and TRBJ1-1, with D hard to call. CDR3 size: 14 residues. Germline CDR1 is SGHRS and CDR2 is YFSETQ. Trimming shortened V by 1 base and J by 0 bases, and 7 bases separated the two germline ends. The CDR3: CASSLRRMNTEAFF. As DNA, the CDR3 is TGCGCCAGCAGCTTGAGGCGTATGAACACTGAAGCTTTCTTT.

The chain uses TRBV4-1 and TRBJ2-2; D is unclear. This CDR3 comprises 15 residues. Germline-derived CDR1 and CDR2 are MGHRA and YSYEKL. V was trimmed by 0 bases and J by 1 base, leaving 6 bases between them. This CDR3 is CASSQDERNTGELFF. In nucleotides, the CDR3 is TGCGCCAGCAGCCAAGATGAGAGGAACACCGGGGAGCTGTTTTTT.

This clonotype was detected ten times or more. The chain employs TRBV6-5 and TRBJ2-7; D is ambiguous. Trimming shortened V by 7 bases and J by 2 bases, and 12 bases separated the two germline ends. CDR1 and CDR2 from the germline V gene are MNHEY and SVGAGI. This CDR3 comprises 13 residues. Here the CDR3 reads CASKFGSTYEQYF. CDR3 DNA: TGTGCCAGCAAGTTCGGCTCTACCTACGAGCAGTACTTC.

The V gene is TRBV6-5, the J gene TRBJ1-3; D is ambiguous. V was shortened by 0 bases and J by 0 bases, with 12 bases between the two germline ends. Germline CDR1 is MNHEY and CDR2 is SVGAGI. The CDR3 runs 17 residues. The CDR3 DNA reads TGTGCCAGCAGTTACTCTTCGGAACGGCACTCTGGAAACACCATATATTTT. Its translation: CASSYSSERHSGNTIYF.

This chain uses TRBV27 with TRBJ1-2; D ambiguous. Germline values: CDR1 MNHEY, CDR2 SMNVEV (reference sequence). V was clipped by 6 bases and J by 3 bases, with 17 bases between them. There are 15 residues in the CDR3. The CDR3 spells CASSTRGEGDYGYTF. The CDR3 DNA reads TGTGCCAGCAGCACCCGTGGGGAAGGAGACTATGGCTACACCTTC.

This clonotype was detected a few times. The CDR3 reads CASSTAYEQYF. In DNA, the CDR3 is TGTGCCAGCAGCACCGCCTACGAGCAGTACTTC. The chain is built from TRBV7-6 and TRBJ2-7; D remains unclear. V was pared by 5 bases and J by 2 bases, with 4 bases between. Germline assignment: CDR1 SGHVS and CDR2 FNYEAQ. The length of the CDR3 is 11 residues.

This clonotype was detected many times. This chain links TRBV7-2 with TRBJ2-3; D gene unclear. V shed 3 bases and J shed 5 bases, with 9 bases lying between them. CDR1 is SGHTA and CDR2 is FQGNSA in the germline V gene. The CDR3 covers 13 residues. CDR3 in amino acids: CASSFKILDTQYF. Written as DNA, the CDR3 is TGTGCCAGCAGCTTCAAAATCTTAGATACGCAGTATTTT.

The chain combines TRBV7-2 with TRBJ2-5, with D possibly being TRBD2 (5 bases). The CDR3 totals 15 residues. The germline V gene encodes CDR1 SGHTA and CDR2 FQGNSA. V shed 1 base and J shed 5 bases, with 14 bases lying between them. Here the CDR3 DNA reads TGTGCCAGCAGCTTAGAGGGCGGGTCGGGGGAGACCCAGTACTTC. Translation gives CASSLEGGSGETQYF.

CDR3 loop: CASSQGPLTGSEAFF. CDR3 nucleotide sequence: TGTGCCAGCAGTCAGGGCCCCCTCACAGGATCTGAAGCTTTCTTT. V is TRBV6-6 and J is TRBJ1-1; perhaps TRBD1 as D (5 bases). The CDR3 runs 15 residues. The germline V and J ends were trimmed by 5 bases and 6 bases, with 19 bases remaining between them. The germline V gene has CDR1 MNHNY and CDR2 SVGAGI (reference sequence).

This clonotype occurred a few times. The V call is TRBV12-3 or TRBV12-4, the J call TRBJ2-3; 9 nucleotides align to TRBD2. The CDR3 sequence is 20 residues long. With V trimmed by 4 bases and J by 0 bases, 17 bases remained unmatched. CDR3 coding DNA: TGTGCCAGCAGTTACATCCCGGGACTAGCCTTAAAGTCTAGCACAGATACGCAGTATTTT. It encodes CASSYIPGLALKSSTDTQYF.

The rearrangement links TRBV7-8 to TRBJ1-1, with a tentative D call TRBD1 (5 bases). Per germline, CDR1 SGHVS and CDR2 FQNEAQ. V dropped 0 bases and J dropped 5 bases, with 13 bases sitting between them. The CDR3 is 15 amino acids. CDR3 bases: TGTGCCAGCAGCTTAGCACTCCCAGGGCGGACTGAAGCTTTCTTT. Translated: CASSLALPGRTEAFF.

The rearrangement joins TRBV7-6 to TRBJ2-3; D perhaps matches TRBD1 (6 bases). Germline V gene data show CDR1 as SGHVS and CDR2 as FNYEAQ. The CDR3 runs to 15 residues. V dropped 6 bases and J dropped 0 bases, with 13 bases sitting between them. CDR3 in amino acids: CASRKDSLSTDTQYF. Here the CDR3 DNA reads TGTGCCAGCAGGAAGGACAGCCTTAGCACAGATACGCAGTATTTT.

J is TRBJ1-2 and V is TRBV20-1; D is unclear. The CDR3 contains 14 residues. V lost 6 bases and J lost 4, with 18 bases in between. Germline CDR1 reads DFQATT; CDR2 reads SNEGSKA (reference sequence). The CDR3 nucleotides read TGCAGTGCCCCCCTGACTATCCTAGGCTATGGCTACACCTTC. It encodes CSAPLTILGYGYTF.

The chain links TRBV4-1 to TRBJ2-1, with TRBD1 matching 9 bases. This CDR3 contains 14 residues. With V trimmed by 4 bases and J by 8 bases, 6 bases remained unmatched. CDR1 and CDR2 from the germline V gene are MGHRA and YSYEKL. CDR3 nucleotides: TGCGCCAGCAGCCCGGACAGGGGTAACGATGAGCAGTTCTTC. Encoded protein: CASSPDRGNDEQFF.

This chain links TRBV7-9 with TRBJ1-1; TRBD1 might be the D (5 bases). The CDR3 sequence is 16 residues long. Deletions cut 6 bases from V and 2 bases from J, with 19 bases between. CDR1 and CDR2 from the germline V gene are SEHNR and FQNEAQ (reference sequence). For the CDR3, the DNA is TGTGCCAGCAGTTCCACAGGAAGGCGGGCCAACACTGAAGCTTTCTTT. Translating gives CASSSTGRRANTEAFF.

In this sample, this clonotype turned up a few times. The chain recombines TRBV12-5 with TRBJ2-1, with TRBD1 as a possible D gene (6 bases). Per germline, CDR1 LGHNT and CDR2 FRNRAP. Trimming cost V 5 bases and J 3 bases, with 8 bases left between them. This CDR3 region has 13 residues. In DNA form, the CDR3 reads TGTGCTAGTGGTGGACAGATCTACAATGAGCAGTTCTTC. This encodes CASGGQIYNEQFF.

This clonotype occurred once. The chain is built from TRBV7-2 and TRBJ1-5; D is ambiguous. V lost 5 bases and J lost 4, with 15 bases in between. The CDR3 spans 15 residues. CDR1 and CDR2 from the germline V gene are SGHTA and FQGNSA. The CDR3 protein is CASSPDGLWNQPQHF. DNA of the CDR3: TGTGCCAGCAGCCCGGACGGCCTGTGGAATCAGCCCCAGCATTTT.

In its sample, this clonotype was seen once. CDR3 DNA sequence: TGTGCCAGCAGCGTTACAGGGGTGGAGTACGAGCAGTACTTC. This translates into CASSVTGVEYEQYF. The gene calls are TRBV9 and TRBJ2-7; 7 bases line up with TRBD1. The CDR3 consists of 14 residues. Germline-derived CDR1 and CDR2 are SGDLS and YYNGEE. The V and J ends lost 2 bases and 4 bases, in that order; junction bases with no gene match: 6.

This chain connects TRBV7-9 to TRBJ2-2, with TRBD1 as a possible D gene (6 bases). V lost 2 bases and J 3 bases, leaving 7 bases between the germline ends. Germline loops: CDR1 SEHNR, CDR2 FQNEAQ (reference sequence). The CDR3 is made up of 14 amino acids. The CDR3 coding sequence is TGTGCCAGCAGCTTATCAGGGGACACCGGGGAGCTGTTTTTT. Encoded protein: CASSLSGDTGELFF.

This clonotype was seen a handful of times. This sequence joins TRBV20-1 and TRBJ2-1; D not resolved. This CDR3 comprises 13 residues. With 3 bases removed from V and 9 bases from J, the gap between germline ends came to 15 bases. Germline CDR1 DFQATT, CDR2 SNEGSKA (reference sequence). CDR3 sequence: CSARPSDWIEQFF. CDR3 nucleotide sequence: TGCAGTGCTAGGCCCTCCGACTGGATTGAGCAGTTCTTC.

This chain connects TRBV4-1 to TRBJ2-2; possible D gene TRBD1, 5 bases. Germline V gene sequence: CDR1 MGHRA, CDR2 YSYEKL. V was pared by 2 bases and J by 0 bases, with 7 bases between. This CDR3 is built from 15 residues. The DNA for the CDR3 is TGCGCCAGCAGCCAACCAGGGCCGAACACCGGGGAGCTGTTTTTT. The encoded protein is CASSQPGPNTGELFF.

The rearrangement uses TRBV6-2 or TRBV6-3 and TRBJ1-1; D remains unclear. Trimming pared 7 bases from V and 1 base from J, leaving 10 bases between. The CDR3 length is 13 residues. Germline V lookup: CDR1 MNHEY, CDR2 SVGEGT. The CDR3 DNA reads TGTGCCAGCACCCTTGATTGGAACACTGAAGCTTTCTTT. Protein: CASTLDWNTEAFF.

This sequence joins TRBV7-9 and TRBJ2-1, with 7 nucleotides matching TRBD1. Germline V gives CDR1 SEHNR, CDR2 FQNEAQ (reference sequence). Unmatched junction bases numbered 10, after V lost 5 bases and J lost 6 bases. This CDR3 has 15 residues. DNA for the CDR3: TGTGCCAGCAGCACTACAGGGGTAGTTGGCAATGAGCAGTTCTTC. Translation gives CASSTTGVVGNEQFF.

The V gene is TRBV24-1, the J gene TRBJ2-1; TRBD1 matches 8 bases. V shed 3 bases and J 8 bases; nucleotides not matched to a gene: 11. CDR3 length: 16 residues. Germline loops: CDR1 KGHDR, CDR2 SFDVKD. CDR3 coding DNA: TGTGCCACCAGTGATGCCCGAAGGACAGGGAGTTATGAGCAGTTCTTC. Translating it yields CATSDARRTGSYEQFF.

The V gene is TRBV12-3 or TRBV12-4, the J gene TRBJ1-4; D is unresolved. V lost 5 bases, J lost 8 bases, and 15 bases lay in between. The CDR3 covers 14 residues. The CDR3 coding sequence is TGTGCCAGCAGTACCGCCCAGGAGGCGGAAAAACTGTTTTTT. Protein product: CASSTAQEAEKLFF.

This clonotype was detected a few times. V and J are TRBV12-5 and TRBJ1-2; 9 bases fit TRBD1. With V trimmed by 1 base and J by 6 bases, 0 bases remained unmatched. This CDR3 is built from 13 residues. Germline-derived CDR1 and CDR2 are LGHNT and FRNRAP. This CDR3 is CASGLGTGDGYTF. Written as DNA, the CDR3 is TGTGCTAGTGGTTTGGGGACAGGGGATGGCTACACCTTC.

This chain joins TRBV7-9 and TRBJ1-5; D perhaps matches TRBD1 (6 bases). Trimming pared 5 bases from V and 7 bases from J, leaving 27 bases between. CDR3 length: 18 residues. Germline CDR1 reads SEHNR; CDR2 reads FQNEAQ (reference sequence). The DNA for the CDR3 is TGTGCCAGCAGCCTTATGGAGGGGGGCGGGGATTTGGGGCAGCCCCAGCATTTT. This gives the protein CASSLMEGGGDLGQPQHF.

This clonotype was counted between two and nine times. The chain is built from TRBV7-6 and TRBJ1-5; no firm D call. The V gene's germline CDR1 is SGHVS and CDR2 FNYEAQ. The CDR3 has 15 residues. V shed 0 bases and J shed 1 base, with 7 bases lying between them. This CDR3 reads CASSLAAASNQPQHF. The CDR3, as DNA: TGTGCCAGCAGCTTAGCGGCTGCGAGCAATCAGCCCCAGCATTTT.